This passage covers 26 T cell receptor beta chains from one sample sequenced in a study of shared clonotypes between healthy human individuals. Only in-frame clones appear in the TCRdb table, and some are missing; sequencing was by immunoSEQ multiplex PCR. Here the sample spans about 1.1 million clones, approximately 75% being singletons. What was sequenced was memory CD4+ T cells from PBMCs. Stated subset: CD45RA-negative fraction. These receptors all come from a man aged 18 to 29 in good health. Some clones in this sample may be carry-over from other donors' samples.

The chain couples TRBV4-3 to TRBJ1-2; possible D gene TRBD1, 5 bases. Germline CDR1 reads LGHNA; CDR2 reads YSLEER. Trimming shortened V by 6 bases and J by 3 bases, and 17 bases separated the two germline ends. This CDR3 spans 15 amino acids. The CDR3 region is CASRRTGTEDYGYTF. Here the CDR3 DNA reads TGCGCCAGCAGACGGACCGGGACGGAGGACTATGGCTACACCTTC.

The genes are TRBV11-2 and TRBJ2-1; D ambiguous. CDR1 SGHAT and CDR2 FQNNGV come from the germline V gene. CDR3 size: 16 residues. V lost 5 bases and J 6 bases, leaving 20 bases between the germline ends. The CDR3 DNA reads TGTGCCAGCAGCCCCCGCGCTAGTTCACGGGTCAATGAGCAGTTCTTC. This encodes CASSPRASSRVNEQFF. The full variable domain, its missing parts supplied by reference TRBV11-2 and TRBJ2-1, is EAGVAQSPRYKIIEKRQSVAFWCNPISGHATLYWYQQILGQGPKLLIQFQNNGVVDDSQLPKDRFSAERLKGVDSTLKIQPAKLEDSAVYLCASSPRASSRVNEQFFGPGTRLTVL.

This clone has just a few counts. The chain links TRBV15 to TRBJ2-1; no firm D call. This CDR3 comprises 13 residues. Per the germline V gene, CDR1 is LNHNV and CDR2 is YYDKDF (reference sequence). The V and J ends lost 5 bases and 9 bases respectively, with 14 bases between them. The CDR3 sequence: CATSSRLSGEQFF. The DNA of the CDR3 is TGTGCCACCAGCTCGCGACTTTCGGGTGAGCAGTTCTTC.

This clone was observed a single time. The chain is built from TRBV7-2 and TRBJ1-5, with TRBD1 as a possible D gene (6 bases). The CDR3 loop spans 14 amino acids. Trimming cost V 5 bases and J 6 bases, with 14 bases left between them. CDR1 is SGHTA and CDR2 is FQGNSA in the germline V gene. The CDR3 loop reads CASSPGQRGQPQHF. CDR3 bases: TGTGCCAGCAGCCCTGGACAGAGGGGTCAGCCCCAGCATTTT. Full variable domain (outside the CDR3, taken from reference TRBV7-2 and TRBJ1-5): GAGVSQSPSNKVTEKGKDVELRCDPISGHTALYWYRQSLGQGLEFLIYFQGNSAPDKSGLPSDRFSAERTGGSVSTLTIQRTQQEDSAVYLCASSPGQRGQPQHFGDGTRLSIL.

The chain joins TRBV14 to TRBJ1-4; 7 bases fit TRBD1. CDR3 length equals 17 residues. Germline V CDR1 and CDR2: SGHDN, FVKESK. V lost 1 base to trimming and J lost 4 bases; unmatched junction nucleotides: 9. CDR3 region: CASSQVFGDRRNEKLFF. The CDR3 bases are TGTGCCAGCAGCCAAGTTTTCGGGGACAGACGTAATGAAAAACTGTTTTTT.

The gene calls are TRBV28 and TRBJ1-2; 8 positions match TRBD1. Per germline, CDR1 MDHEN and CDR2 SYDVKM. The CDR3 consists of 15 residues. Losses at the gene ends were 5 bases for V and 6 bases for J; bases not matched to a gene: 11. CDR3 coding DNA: TGTGCCAGCAGTCCCGACATCCCAGGGGGCCATGGCTACACCTTC. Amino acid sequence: CASSPDIPGGHGYTF.

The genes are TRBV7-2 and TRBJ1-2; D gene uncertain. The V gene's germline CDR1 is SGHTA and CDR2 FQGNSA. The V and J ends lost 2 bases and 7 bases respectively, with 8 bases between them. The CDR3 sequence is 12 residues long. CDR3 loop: CASSLREGGYTF. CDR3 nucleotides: TGTGCCAGCAGCTTAAGGGAGGGTGGCTACACCTTC.

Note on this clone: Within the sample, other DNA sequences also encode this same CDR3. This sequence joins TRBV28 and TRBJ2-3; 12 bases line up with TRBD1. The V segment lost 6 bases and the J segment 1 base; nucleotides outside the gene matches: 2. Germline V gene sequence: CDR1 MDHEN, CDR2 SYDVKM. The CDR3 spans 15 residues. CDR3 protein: CASRGQGAGTDTQYF. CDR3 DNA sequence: TGTGCCAGCAGGGGACAGGGGGCGGGCACAGATACGCAGTATTTT.

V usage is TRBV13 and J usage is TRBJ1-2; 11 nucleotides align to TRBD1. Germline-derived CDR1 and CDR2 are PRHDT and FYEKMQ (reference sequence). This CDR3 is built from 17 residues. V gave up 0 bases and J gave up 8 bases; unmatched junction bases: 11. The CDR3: CASSLGVRDRGNGGYTF. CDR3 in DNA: TGTGCCAGCAGCTTAGGAGTGCGGGACAGGGGGAACGGCGGCTACACCTTC. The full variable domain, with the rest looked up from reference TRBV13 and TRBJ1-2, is AAGVIQSPRHLIKEKRETATLKCYPIPRHDTVYWYQQGPGQDPQFLISFYEKMQSDKGSIPDRFSAQQFSDYHSELNMSSLELGDSALYFCASSLGVRDRGNGGYTFGSGTRLTVV.

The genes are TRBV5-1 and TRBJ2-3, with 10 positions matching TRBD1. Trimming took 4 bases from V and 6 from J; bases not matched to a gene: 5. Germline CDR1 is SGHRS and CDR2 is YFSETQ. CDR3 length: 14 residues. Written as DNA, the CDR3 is TGCGCCAGCAGCCATAGGGGACAGGGGGATACGCAGTATTTT. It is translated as CASSHRGQGDTQYF.

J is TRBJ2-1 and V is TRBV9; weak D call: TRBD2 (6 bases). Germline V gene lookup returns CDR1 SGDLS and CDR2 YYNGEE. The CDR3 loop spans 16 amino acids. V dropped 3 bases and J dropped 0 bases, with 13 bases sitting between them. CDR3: CASSEEGLGSYNEQFF. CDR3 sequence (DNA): TGTGCCAGCAGCGAGGAGGGCCTCGGCTCCTACAATGAGCAGTTCTTC. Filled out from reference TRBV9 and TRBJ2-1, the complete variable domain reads DSGVTQTPKHLITATGQRVTLRCSPRSGDLSVYWYQQSLDQGLQFLIQYYNGEERAKGNILERFSAQQFPDLHSELNLSSLELGDSALYFCASSEEGLGSYNEQFFGPGTRLTVL.

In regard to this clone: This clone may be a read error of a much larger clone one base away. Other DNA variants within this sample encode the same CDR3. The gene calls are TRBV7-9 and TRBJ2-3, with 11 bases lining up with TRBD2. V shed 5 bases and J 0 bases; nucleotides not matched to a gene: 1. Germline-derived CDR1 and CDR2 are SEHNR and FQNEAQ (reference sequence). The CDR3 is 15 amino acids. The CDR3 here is CASSRTSGSTDTQYF. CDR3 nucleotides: TGTGCCAGCAGCAGGACTAGCGGGAGCACAGATACGCAGTATTTT.

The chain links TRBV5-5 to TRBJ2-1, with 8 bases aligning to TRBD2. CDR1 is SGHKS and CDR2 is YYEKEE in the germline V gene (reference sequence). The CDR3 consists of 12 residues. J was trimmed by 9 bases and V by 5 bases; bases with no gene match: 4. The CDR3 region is CASRSAGVEQFF. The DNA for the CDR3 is TGTGCCAGCAGATCAGCGGGAGTTGAGCAGTTCTTC.

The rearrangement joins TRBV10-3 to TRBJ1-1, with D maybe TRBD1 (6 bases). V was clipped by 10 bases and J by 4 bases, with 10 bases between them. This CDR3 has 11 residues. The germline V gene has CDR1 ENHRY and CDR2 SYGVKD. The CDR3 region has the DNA TGTGCCACCAGGGGTAGCACTGAAGCTTTCTTT. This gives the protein CATRGSTEAFF.

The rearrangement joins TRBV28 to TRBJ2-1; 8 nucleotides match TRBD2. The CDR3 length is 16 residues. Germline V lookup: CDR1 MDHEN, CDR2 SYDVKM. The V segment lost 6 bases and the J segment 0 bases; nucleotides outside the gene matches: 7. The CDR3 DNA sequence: TGTGCCAGCAGACCCAGCGGGAGTGTCTCCTACAATGAGCAGTTCTTC. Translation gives CASRPSGSVSYNEQFF.

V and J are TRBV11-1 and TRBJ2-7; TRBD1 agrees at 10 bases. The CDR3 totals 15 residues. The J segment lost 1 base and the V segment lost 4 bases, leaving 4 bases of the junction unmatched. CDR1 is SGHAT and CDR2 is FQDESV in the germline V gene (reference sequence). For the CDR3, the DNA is TGTGCCAGCAGCTCCCGGGACAGGGGTTCCTACGAGCAGTACTTC. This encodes CASSSRDRGSYEQYF.

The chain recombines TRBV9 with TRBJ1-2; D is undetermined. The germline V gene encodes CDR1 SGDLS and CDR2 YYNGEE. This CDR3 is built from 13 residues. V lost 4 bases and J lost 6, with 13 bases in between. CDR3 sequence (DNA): TGTGCCAGCAGCCCCGAGGGTCTTAATGGCTACACCTTC. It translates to CASSPEGLNGYTF. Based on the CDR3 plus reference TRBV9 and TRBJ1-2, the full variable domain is DSGVTQTPKHLITATGQRVTLRCSPRSGDLSVYWYQQSLDQGLQFLIQYYNGEERAKGNILERFSAQQFPDLHSELNLSSLELGDSALYFCASSPEGLNGYTFGSGTRLTVV.

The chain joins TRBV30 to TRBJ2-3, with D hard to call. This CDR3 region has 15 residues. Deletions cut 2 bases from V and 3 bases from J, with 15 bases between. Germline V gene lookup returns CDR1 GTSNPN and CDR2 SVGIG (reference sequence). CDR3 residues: CAWSLWASRTDTQYF. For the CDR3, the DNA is TGTGCCTGGAGTTTATGGGCTAGTCGGACAGATACGCAGTATTTT.

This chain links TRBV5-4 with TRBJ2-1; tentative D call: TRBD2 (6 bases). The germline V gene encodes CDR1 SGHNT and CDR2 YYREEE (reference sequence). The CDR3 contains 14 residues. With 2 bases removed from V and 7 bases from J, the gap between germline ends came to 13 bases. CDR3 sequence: CASSFPGVNNEQFF. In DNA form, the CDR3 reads TGTGCCAGCAGCTTCCCGGGAGTGAATAATGAGCAGTTCTTC.

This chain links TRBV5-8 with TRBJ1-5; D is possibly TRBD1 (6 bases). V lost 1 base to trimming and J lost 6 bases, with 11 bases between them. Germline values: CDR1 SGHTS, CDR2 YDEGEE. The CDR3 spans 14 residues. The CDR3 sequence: CASSLFRGPQPQHF. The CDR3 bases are TGTGCCAGCAGCTTGTTCAGGGGACCTCAGCCCCAGCATTTT.

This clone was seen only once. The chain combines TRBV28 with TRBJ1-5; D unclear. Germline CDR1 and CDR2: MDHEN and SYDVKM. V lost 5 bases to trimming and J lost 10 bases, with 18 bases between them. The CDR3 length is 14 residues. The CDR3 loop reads CASSPPGSPAPQHF. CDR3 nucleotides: TGTGCCAGCAGTCCCCCTGGGTCTCCGGCCCCCCAGCATTTT.

CDR3 residues: CASSYIGIGEKLFF. The CDR3 DNA reads TGTGCCAGCAGTTACATAGGGATAGGGGAAAAACTGTTTTTT. The rearrangement uses TRBV6-6 and TRBJ1-4; D uncertain. Germline V gives CDR1 MNHNY, CDR2 SVGAGI (reference sequence). V was cut by 2 bases and J by 8 bases, with 12 bases left in between. There are 14 residues in the CDR3.

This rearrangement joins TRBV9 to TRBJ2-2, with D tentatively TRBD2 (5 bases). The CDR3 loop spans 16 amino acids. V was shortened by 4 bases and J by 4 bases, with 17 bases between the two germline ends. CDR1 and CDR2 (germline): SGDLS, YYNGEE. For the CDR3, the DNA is TGTGCCAGCAGCACAACGCCCCGGGATGGCACCGGGGAGCTGTTTTTT. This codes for CASSTTPRDGTGELFF.

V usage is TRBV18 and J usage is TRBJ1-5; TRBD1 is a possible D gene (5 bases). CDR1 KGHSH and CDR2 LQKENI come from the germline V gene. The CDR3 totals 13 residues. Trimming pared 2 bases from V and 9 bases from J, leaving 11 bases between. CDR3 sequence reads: CASSPGASSPQHF. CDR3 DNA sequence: TGTGCCAGCTCACCAGGGGCCTCATCGCCCCAGCATTTT.

The CDR3 DNA reads as TGTGCCAGCAGCAAGACAGGGGGCGAAGGTAGCAATCAGCCCCAGCATTTT. Translation gives CASSKTGGEGSNQPQHF. The rearrangement links TRBV7-9 to TRBJ1-5, with 10 bases lining up with TRBD1. In germline, CDR1 is SEHNR, CDR2 FQNEAQ (reference sequence). The trim removed 5 bases at V and 0 bases at J, leaving 7 bases unmatched. The CDR3 is 17 residues long. Supplemented by reference TRBV7-9 and TRBJ1-5, the full variable domain reads DTGVSQNPRHKITKRGQNVTFRCDPISEHNRLYWYRQTLGQGPEFLTYFQNEAQLEKSRLLSDRFSAERPKGSFSTLEIQRTEQGDSAMYLCASSKTGGEGSNQPQHFGDGTRLSIL.

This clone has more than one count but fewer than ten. The CDR3 region has the DNA TGTGCCAGCAGCCAGAGACTAGCGGGAAGGGATACGCAGTATTTT. Protein product: CASSQRLAGRDTQYF. The gene calls are TRBV7-2 and TRBJ2-3, with 11 positions matching TRBD2. Per germline, CDR1 SGHTA and CDR2 FQGNSA. V shed 5 bases, J shed 6 bases, and the junction held 7 bases outside the gene matches. This CDR3 has 15 amino acids. Looking up the rest from reference TRBV7-2 and TRBJ2-3 gives the full variable domain: GAGVSQSPSNKVTEKGKDVELRCDPISGHTALYWYRQSLGQGLEFLIYFQGNSAPDKSGLPSDRFSAERTGGSVSTLTIQRTQQEDSAVYLCASSQRLAGRDTQYFGPGTRLTVL.